The T cell receptor (beta chain) described here comes from a study of T cells in Graves' hyperthyroidism and ophthalmopathy. General study points: Ophthalmopathy was identified by the model a median approximately six months ahead of onset.

CDR1 and CDR2 (germline): SQVTM, ANQGSEA. V was clipped by 0 bases and J by 2 bases; unmatched bases: 11. The CDR3 covers 18 residues. This clonotype was counted ten times or more. Its specificity is unknown. RNA transcripts gave rise to amplified TCR beta CDR3 regions. The study used the HTBI primer set for a first-round RT-PCR of the TCR CDR3. Each CDR3 protein is one row after TCRdb ran MiXCR on the multiplex PCR reads. The sample contains some 380,000 distinct CDR3 sequences, 13% of which appear only once. Newly diagnosed hyperthyroidism, duration under 2 months, in patients aged 18 to 65. The blood specimen was taken at initial hyperthyroidism diagnosis, before any ophthalmopathy symptoms.

This chain links TRBV29-1 with TRBJ1-2; 11 positions agree with TRBD1. Material for sequencing was blood. The clonotype comes from a man aged 25-40 years with Graves' hyperthyroidism that later progressed to Graves' ophthalmopathy. The CDR3 spells CSVEEAGTGGMRNYGYTF. CDR3 nucleotides: TGCAGCGTTGAAGAAGCCGGGACAGGGGGTATGCGGAACTATGGCTACACCTTC.